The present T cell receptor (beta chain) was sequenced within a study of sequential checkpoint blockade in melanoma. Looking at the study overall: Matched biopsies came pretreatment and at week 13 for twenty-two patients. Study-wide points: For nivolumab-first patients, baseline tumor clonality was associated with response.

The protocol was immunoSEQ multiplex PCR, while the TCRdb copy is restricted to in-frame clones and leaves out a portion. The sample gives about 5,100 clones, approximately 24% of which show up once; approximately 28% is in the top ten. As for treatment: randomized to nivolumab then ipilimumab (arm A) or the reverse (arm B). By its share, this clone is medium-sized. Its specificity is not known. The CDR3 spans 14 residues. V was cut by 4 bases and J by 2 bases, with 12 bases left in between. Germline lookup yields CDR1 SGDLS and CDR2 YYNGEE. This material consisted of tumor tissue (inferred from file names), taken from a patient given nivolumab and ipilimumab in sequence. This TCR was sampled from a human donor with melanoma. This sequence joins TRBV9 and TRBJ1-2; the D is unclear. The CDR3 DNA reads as TGTGCCAGCAGCCTCGGCGGGGAAAACTATGGCTACACCTTC. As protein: CASSLGGENYGYTF.